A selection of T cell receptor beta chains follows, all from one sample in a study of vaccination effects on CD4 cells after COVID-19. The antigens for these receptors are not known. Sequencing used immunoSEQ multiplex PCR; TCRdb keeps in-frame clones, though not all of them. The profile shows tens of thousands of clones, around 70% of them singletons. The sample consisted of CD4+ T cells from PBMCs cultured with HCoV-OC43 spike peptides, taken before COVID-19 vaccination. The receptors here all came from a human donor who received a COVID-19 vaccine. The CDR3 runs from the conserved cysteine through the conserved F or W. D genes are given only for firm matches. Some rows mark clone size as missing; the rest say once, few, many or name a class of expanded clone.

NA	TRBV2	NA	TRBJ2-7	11	TGTGCCAGCCGTCAGGGTTACGAGCAGTACTTC	CASRQGYEQYF
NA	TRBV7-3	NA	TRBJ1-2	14	TGTGCCAGCAGCTTAAACGGGGGGGCAGTTGGCTACACCTTC	CASSLNGGAVGYTF
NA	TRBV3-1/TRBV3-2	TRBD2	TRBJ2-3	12	TGTGCCAGCAGCTACGGGGAGGGTACGCAGTATTTT	CASSYGEGTQYF
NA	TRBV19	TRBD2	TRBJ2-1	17	TGTGCCAGTAGCCGCCTGGGGGGGCTAGCGGGAGTCTATGAGCAGTTCTTC	CASSRLGGLAGVYEQFF
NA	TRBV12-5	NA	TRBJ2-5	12	TGTGCTAGTGCCAAGGACAAGGAGACCCAGTACTTC	CASAKDKETQYF
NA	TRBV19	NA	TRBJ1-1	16	TGTGCCAGTAGGGAGGAAGGGGGGTTTCTGGACACTGAAGCTTTCTTT	CASREEGGFLDTEAFF
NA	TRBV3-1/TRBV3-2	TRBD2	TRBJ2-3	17	TGTGCCAGCAGCCAAGGACAACTAGCGTACAGCACAGATACGCAGTATTTT	CASSQGQLAYSTDTQYF
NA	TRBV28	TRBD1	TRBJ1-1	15	TGTGCCAGCAGTACCCGGACAGGGCCAAACACTGAAGCTTTCTTT	CASSTRTGPNTEAFF
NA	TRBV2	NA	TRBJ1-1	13	TGTGCCAGCAGCGTCTTGGGACCTCTTGAAGCTTTCTTT	CASSVLGPLEAFF
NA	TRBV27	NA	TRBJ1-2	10	TGTGCCAGTGAGGGATATGGCTACACCTTC	CASEGYGYTF
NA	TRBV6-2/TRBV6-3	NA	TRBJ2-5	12	TGTGCCAGCAGTCGGACAGCCGGTGGCCAGTACTTC	CASSRTAGGQYF
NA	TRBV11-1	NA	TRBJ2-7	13	TGTGCCAGCAGCAACAGGGTCTCCTACGAGCAGTACTTC	CASSNRVSYEQYF
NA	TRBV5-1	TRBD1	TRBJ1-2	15	TGCGCCAGCAGCTTGGCCCCGGACAGGCACTATGGCTACACCTTC	CASSLAPDRHYGYTF
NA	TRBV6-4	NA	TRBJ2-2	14	TGTGCCAGCAGACCGACTACGAACACCGGGGAGCTGTTTTTT	CASRPTTNTGELFF
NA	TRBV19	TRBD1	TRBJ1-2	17	TGTGCCAGTAGTCCTCGGACAGGGGCCATCACCAACTATGGCTACACCTTC	CASSPRTGAITNYGYTF
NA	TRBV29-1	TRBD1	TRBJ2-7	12	TGCAGCGTCTCCTGGGACAGCTACGAGCAGTACTTC	CSVSWDSYEQYF
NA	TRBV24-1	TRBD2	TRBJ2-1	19	TGTGCCACCAGTGGTCCCGGGACTAGCGGGAGGCAATCCTACAATGAGCAGTTCTTC	CATSGPGTSGRQSYNEQFF
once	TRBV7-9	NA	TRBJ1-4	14	TGTGCCAGCAGCTTCCTCAGAAAGAATGAAAAACTGTTTTTT	CASSFLRKNEKLFF
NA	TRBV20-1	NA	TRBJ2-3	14	TGCAGTGCTAGTCCCGCGGGCGGTCCAGATACGCAGTATTTT	CSASPAGGPDTQYF
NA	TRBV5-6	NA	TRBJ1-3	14	TGTGCCAGCTGGGGACTCTTCTCTGGAAACACCATATATTTT	CASWGLFSGNTIYF
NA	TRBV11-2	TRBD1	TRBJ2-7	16	TGTGCCAGCAGCCCACAGACAGGGGGATTTCGCTACGAGCAGTACTTC	CASSPQTGGFRYEQYF
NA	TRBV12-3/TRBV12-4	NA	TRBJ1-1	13	TGTGCCAGCAGTTTGGGTCCGGGCACTGAAGCTTTCTTT	CASSLGPGTEAFF
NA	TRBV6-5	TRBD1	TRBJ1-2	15	TGTGCCAGCAGGTACAGACAGGGCCTTAACTATGGCTACACCTTC	CASRYRQGLNYGYTF
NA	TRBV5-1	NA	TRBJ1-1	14	TGCGCCAGCAGCTTGGGGGGCCCTAGGACTGAAGCTTTCTTT	CASSLGGPRTEAFF
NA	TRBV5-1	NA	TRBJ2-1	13	TGCGCCAGCAGCCAGGGCACCTACAATGAGCAGTTCTTC	CASSQGTYNEQFF
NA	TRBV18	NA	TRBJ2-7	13	TGTGCCAGCTCACCGCGGCAGGACGGGGAGCAGTACTTC	CASSPRQDGEQYF
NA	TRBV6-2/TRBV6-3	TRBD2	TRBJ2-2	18	TGTGCCAGCAGTTACCCCGGACTAGCGGGGGCAAACACCGGGGAGCTGTTTTTT	CASSYPGLAGANTGELFF
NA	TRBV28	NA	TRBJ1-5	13	TGTGCCAGCAGTTTAAACGGGAATCAGCCCCAGCATTTT	CASSLNGNQPQHF
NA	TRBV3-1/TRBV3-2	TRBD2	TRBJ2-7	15	TGTGCCAGCAGCTTCAGCGGGGGGGTCGCCTACGAGCAGTACTTC	CASSFSGGVAYEQYF
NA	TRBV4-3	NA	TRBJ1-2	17	TGCGCCAGCAGCCAAGATCCCCGCTCCGGGGTTAGGGATGGCTACACCTTC	CASSQDPRSGVRDGYTF
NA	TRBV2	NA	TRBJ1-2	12	TGTGCCAGCAGTGTCCGGGACTATGGCTACACCTTC	CASSVRDYGYTF
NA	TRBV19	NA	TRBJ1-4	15	TGTGCCAGTAGTATAGTGGGCAGGGAGAATGAAAAACTGTTTTTT	CASSIVGRENEKLFF
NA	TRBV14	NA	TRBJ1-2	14	TGTGCCAGCAGCCAAGTAGCAGTGGGCCACGGCTACACCTTC	CASSQVAVGHGYTF
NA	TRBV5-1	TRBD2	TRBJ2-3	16	TGCGCCAGCAGCACCGGACTAGCGTCTAGCACAGATACGCAGTATTTT	CASSTGLASSTDTQYF
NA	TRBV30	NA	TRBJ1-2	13	TGTGCCTGGAGTGTACGGGGGGCTCAGGGCTACACCTTC	CAWSVRGAQGYTF
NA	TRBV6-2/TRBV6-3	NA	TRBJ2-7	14	TGTGCCAGCAGTTGGGGAGGGGGCTCCTACGAGCAGTACTTC	CASSWGGGSYEQYF
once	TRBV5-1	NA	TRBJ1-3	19	TGCGCCAGCAGCTTGGCCCTCTCCCCCCCTCCGGGGAGTGGAAACACCATATATTTT	CASSLALSPPPGSGNTIYF
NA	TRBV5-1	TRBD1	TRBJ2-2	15	TGCGCCAGCAGCCTGACAGGGCTTACCACCGGGGAGCTGTTTTTT	CASSLTGLTTGELFF
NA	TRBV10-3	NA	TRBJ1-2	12	TGTGCCATCAGCGAAGCGAGGGGCGGCTACACCTTC	CAISEARGGYTF
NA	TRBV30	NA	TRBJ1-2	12	TGTGCCTGGAGTAAAGGGTGGTCTGGCTACACCTTC	CAWSKGWSGYTF
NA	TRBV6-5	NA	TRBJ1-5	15	TGTGCCAGCAATCTGGTCGGGGAGGGCCTTCAGCCCCAGCATTTT	CASNLVGEGLQPQHF
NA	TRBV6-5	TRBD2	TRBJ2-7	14	TGTGCCAGCAGCACCGGGACTAGCAGTAACGAGCAGTACTTC	CASSTGTSSNEQYF
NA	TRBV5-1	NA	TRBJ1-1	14	TGCGCCAGCAGAGCACGGACACAAGACACTGAAGCTTTCTTT	CASRARTQDTEAFF
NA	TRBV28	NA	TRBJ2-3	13	TGTGCCAGCGCGGGTCCCTTAGTAAATACGCAGTATTTT	CASAGPLVNTQYF
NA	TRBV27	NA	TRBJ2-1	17	TGTGCCAGCGAAATTAGGTGGACCACTTCATCCTACAATGAGCAGTTCTTC	CASEIRWTTSSYNEQFF
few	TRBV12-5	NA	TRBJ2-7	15	TGTGCTAGTGGTTTGGTGGCCGCCGGCTCCTACGAGCAGTACTTC	CASGLVAAGSYEQYF
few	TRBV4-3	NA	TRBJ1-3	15	TGCGCCAGCAGCCAAGATCCCCAGTCAGGAAACACCATATATTTT	CASSQDPQSGNTIYF
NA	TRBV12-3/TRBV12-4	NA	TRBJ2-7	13	TGTGCCAGCAGTTCCAGGGCCACGGGCGAGCAGTACTTC	CASSSRATGEQYF
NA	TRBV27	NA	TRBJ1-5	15	TGTGCCAGCAGTGGTACGGCAGGGAGCAATCAGCCCCAGCATTTT	CASSGTAGSNQPQHF
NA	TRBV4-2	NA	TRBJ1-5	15	TGTGCCAGCAGCCAAGATGGGTCAGGGGTTCAGCCCCAGCATTTT	CASSQDGSGVQPQHF